This TCR beta chain derives from a study of T cells in Graves' hyperthyroidism and ophthalmopathy. Template material for amplifying TCR beta CDR3 regions consisted of RNA transcripts. The HTBI set primed first-round TCR CDR3 RT-PCR. A single record per CDR3 protein comes from TCRdb applying MiXCR to the multiplex PCR reads. The table includes roughly 400,000 distinct CDR3 sequences, 15% to 19% detected once. Trimming left V 4 bases short and J 2 bases short, with 12 bases between. Per germline, CDR1 SGHDT and CDR2 YYEEEE. The length of the CDR3 is 14 residues. This clonotype was seen at least ten times.

This chain joins TRBV5-6 and TRBJ1-2; D gene unclear. The receptor comes from a woman between 18 and 29 years old with Graves' hyperthyroidism that later progressed to Graves' ophthalmopathy. The sequenced sample consisted of blood. The CDR3 bases are TGTGCCAGCAGCAAAGGTCGGAGAAACTATGGCTACACCTTC. This codes for CASSKGRRNYGYTF.